This T cell receptor beta chain was found in a study of blood T cell repertoires in COVID-19. Study-wide background: The United States, Italy and Spain were the sources of the acute and convalescent COVID-19 samples. T cells, B-cell-depleted T cells, or PBMCs provided the cDNA or gDNA that served as material.

Germline CDR1 reads SEHNR; CDR2 reads FQNEAQ (reference sequence). The CDR3 runs 13 residues. With V trimmed by 4 bases and J by 3 bases, 2 bases remained unmatched. As originally analysed: It was from reference gene primer amplification that nucleated cell counts were estimated. The protocol was immunoSEQ multiplex PCR, while the TCRdb copy is restricted to in-frame clones and leaves out a portion. V, J and clone size derive from that table, while D and trimming were established from the DNA sequence. The repertoire holds 200,000 to 250,000 clones, with 70% to 85% as singletons. In this sample, this clone turned up once.

The origin of this receptor is a man aged 55 to 69 who had recovered from COVID-19. The sample consisted of PBMCs or T cells enriched from blood (not recorded which). This chain connects TRBV7-9 to TRBJ1-1; TRBD1 matches at 7 bases. CDR3 coding DNA: TGTGCCAGCAGCTGGGACAGCTACACTGAAGCTTTCTTT. This sequence encodes CASSWDSYTEAFF.